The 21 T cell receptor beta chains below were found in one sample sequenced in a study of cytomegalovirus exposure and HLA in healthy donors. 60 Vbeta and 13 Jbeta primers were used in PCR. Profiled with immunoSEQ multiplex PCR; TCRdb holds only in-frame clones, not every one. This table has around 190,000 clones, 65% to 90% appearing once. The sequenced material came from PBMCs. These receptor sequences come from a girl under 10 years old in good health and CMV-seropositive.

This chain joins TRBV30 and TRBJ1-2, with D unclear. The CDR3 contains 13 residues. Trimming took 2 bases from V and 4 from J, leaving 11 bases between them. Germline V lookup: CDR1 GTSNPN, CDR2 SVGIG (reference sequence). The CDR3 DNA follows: TGTGCCTGGAGTCCCCTCTCCGGCTATGGCTACACCTTC. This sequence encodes CAWSPLSGYGYTF. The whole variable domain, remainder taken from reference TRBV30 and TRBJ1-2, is SQTIHQWPATLVQPVGSPLSLECTVEGTSNPNLYWYRQAAGRGLQLLFYSVGIGQISSEVPQNLSASRPQDRQFILSSKKLLLSDSGFYLCAWSPLSGYGYTFGSGTRLTVV.

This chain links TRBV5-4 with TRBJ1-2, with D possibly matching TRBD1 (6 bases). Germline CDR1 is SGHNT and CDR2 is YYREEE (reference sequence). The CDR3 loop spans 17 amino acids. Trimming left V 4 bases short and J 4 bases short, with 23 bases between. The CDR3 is CASSRWTAPASPYGYTF. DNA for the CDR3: TGTGCCAGCAGCAGATGGACAGCCCCCGCCAGTCCCTATGGCTACACCTTC.

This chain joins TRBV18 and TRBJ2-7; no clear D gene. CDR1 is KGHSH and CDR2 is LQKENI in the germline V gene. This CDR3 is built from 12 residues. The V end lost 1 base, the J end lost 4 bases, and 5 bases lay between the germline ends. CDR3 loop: CASSPLSYEQYF. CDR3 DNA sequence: TGTGCCAGCTCACCACTATCGTACGAGCAGTACTTC.

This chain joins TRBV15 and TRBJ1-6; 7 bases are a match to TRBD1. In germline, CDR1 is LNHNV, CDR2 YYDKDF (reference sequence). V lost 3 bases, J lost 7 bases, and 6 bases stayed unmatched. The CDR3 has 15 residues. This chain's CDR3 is CATSRAGTENSPLHF. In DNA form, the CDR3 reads TGTGCCACCAGCAGGGCCGGGACAGAGAATTCACCCCTCCACTTT.

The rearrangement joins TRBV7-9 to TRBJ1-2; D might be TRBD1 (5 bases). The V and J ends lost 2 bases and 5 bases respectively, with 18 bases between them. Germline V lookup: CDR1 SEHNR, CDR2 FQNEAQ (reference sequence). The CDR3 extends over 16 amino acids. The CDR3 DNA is TGTGCCAGCAGCTTATCGGGTCCGGGGGAAGGATATGGCTACACCTTC. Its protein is CASSLSGPGEGYGYTF.

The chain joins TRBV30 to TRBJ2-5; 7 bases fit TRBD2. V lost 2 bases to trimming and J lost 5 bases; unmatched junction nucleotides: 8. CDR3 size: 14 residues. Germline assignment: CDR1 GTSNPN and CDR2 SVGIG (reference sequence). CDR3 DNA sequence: TGTGCCTGGAGTATCCGACTAGCAGTCGAGACCCAGTACTTC. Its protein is CAWSIRLAVETQYF.

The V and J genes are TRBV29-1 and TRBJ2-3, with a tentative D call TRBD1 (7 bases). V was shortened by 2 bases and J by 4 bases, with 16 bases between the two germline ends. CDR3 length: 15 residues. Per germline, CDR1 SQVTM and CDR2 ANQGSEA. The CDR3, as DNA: TGCAGCGTTGAATACAGGGGCCCGGGAGCAGATACGCAGTATTTT. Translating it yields CSVEYRGPGADTQYF.

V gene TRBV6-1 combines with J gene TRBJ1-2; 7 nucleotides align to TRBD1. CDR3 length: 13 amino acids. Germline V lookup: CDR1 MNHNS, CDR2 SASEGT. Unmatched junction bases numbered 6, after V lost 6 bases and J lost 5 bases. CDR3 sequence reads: CASSDHRGYGYTF. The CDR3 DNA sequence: TGTGCCAGCAGCGATCACAGGGGATATGGCTACACCTTC.

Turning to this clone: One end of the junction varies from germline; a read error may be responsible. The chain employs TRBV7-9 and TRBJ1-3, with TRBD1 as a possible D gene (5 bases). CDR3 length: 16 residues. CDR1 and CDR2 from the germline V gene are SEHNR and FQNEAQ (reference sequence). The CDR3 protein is CSSSPDPGRSGNTIYF. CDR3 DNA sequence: TGTTCCAGCAGCCCGGACCCAGGGCGTTCGGGAAACACCATATATTTT.

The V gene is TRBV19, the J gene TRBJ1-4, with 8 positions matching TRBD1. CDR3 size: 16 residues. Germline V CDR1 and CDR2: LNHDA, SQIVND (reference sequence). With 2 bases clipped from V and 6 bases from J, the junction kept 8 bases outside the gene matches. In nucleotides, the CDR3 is TGTGCCAGTAGTATAAGTTCCGGACAGGGAGATGAAAAACTGTTTTTT. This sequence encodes CASSISSGQGDEKLFF. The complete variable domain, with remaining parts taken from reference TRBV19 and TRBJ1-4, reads DGGITQSPKYLFRKEGQNVTLSCEQNLNHDAMYWYRQDPGQGLRLIYYSQIVNDFQKGDIAEGYSVSREKKESFPLTVTSAQKNPTAFYLCASSISSGQGDEKLFFGSGTQLSVL.

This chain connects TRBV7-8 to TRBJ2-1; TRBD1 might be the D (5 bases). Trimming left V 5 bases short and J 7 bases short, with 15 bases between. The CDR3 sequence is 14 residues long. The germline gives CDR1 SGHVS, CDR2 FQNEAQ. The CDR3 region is CASSPPVRQNEQFF. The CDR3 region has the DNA TGTGCCAGCAGCCCCCCTGTCCGACAGAATGAGCAGTTCTTC.

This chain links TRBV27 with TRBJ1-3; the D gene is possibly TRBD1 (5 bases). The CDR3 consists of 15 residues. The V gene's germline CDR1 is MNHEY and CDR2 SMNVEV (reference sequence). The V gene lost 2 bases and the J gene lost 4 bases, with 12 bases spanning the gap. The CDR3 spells CASSLSRGGGNTIYF. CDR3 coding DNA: TGTGCCAGCAGTTTAAGTAGGGGTGGAGGAAACACCATATATTTT.

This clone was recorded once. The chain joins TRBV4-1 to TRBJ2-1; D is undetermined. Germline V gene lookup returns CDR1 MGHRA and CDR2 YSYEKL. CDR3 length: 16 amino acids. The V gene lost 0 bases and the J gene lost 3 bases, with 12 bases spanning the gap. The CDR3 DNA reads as TGCGCCAGCAGCCAAGATCCGCCAACGGGCTACAATGAGCAGTTCTTC. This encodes CASSQDPPTGYNEQFF.

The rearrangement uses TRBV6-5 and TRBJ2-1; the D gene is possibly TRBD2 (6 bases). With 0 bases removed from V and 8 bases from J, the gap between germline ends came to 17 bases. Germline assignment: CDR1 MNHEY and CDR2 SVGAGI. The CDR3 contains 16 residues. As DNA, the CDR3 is TGTGCCAGCAGTTACTCGGGGTGGGGGGAGGAGGATGAGCAGTTCTTC. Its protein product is CASSYSGWGEEDEQFF.

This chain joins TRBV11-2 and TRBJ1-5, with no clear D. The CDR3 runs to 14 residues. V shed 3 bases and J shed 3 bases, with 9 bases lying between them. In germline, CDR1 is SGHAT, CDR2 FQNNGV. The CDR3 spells CASSLYGINQPQHF. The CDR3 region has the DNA TGTGCCAGCAGCTTGTACGGTATCAATCAGCCCCAGCATTTT.

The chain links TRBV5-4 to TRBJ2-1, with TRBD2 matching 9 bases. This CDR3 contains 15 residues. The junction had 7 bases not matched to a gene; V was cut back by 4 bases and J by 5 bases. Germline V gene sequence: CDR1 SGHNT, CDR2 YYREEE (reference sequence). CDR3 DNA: TGTGCCAGCAGCCCCGGACTAGCGAGCCACAATGAGCAGTTCTTC. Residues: CASSPGLASHNEQFF.

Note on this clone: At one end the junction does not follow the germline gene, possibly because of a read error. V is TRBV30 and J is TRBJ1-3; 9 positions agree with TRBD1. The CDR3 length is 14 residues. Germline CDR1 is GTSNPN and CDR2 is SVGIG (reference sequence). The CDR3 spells CLSWTGDAGNTIYF. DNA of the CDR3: TGCCTCAGCTGGACAGGGGACGCTGGAAACACCATATATTTT.

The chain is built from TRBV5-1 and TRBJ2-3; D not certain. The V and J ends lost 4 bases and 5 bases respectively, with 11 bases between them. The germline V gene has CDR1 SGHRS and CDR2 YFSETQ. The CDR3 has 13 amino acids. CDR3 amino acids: CASSHPSRDTQYF. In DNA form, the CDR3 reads TGCGCCAGCAGCCATCCTTCGCGAGATACGCAGTATTTT.

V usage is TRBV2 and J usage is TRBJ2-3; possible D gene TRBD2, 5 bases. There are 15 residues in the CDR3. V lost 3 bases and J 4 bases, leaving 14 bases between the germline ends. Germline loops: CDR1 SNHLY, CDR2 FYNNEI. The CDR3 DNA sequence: TGTGCCAGCAGTGAGGGCAGCGGCTGGGCAGATACGCAGTATTTT. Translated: CASSEGSGWADTQYF.

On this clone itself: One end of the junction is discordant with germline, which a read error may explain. CDR3 DNA: TGTGCCGCGACCTCGGCGGTGAATACTGAAGCTTTCTTT. Translating gives CAATSAVNTEAFF. This sequence joins TRBV10-3 and TRBJ1-1; D is uncertain. This CDR3 comprises 13 residues. The germline V gene encodes CDR1 ENHRY and CDR2 SYGVKD.

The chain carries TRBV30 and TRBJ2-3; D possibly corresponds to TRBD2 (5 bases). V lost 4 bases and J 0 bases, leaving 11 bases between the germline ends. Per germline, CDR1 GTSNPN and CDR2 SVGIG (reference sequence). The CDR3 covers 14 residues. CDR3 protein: CAWKRLPSTDTQYF. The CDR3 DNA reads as TGTGCCTGGAAGCGGCTTCCTAGCACAGATACGCAGTATTTT.